This TCR beta chain came from a study of Ad26.COV2.S vaccination and SARS-CoV-2 variants. On the study more broadly: Intramuscularly, Ad26.COV2.S was given either once or twice, 56 days apart.

Measured with immunoSEQ multiplex PCR; TCRdb has only the in-frame clones, and not every one. The sample includes some 290,000 clones, about 85% of them seen just once. Noted treatment: some 20 received Ad26.COV2.S at low or high dose, single or two shots; roughly 5 received placebo; per-sample allocation not given. Vaccine and placebo recipients were sampled on day 63 after the first injection. Donation was by an adult aged 18-55 years who was in Boston. With 6 bases clipped from V and 2 bases from J, the junction kept 9 bases outside the gene matches. The CDR3 has 15 residues. Germline CDR1 MDHEN, CDR2 SYDVKM.

This sample comprised peripheral blood, obtained in a trial of Ad26.COV2.S vaccine versus placebo. The clonotype originates from a person aged 18-65 years who received the Ad26.COV2.S COVID-19 vaccine or a placebo. V usage is TRBV28 and J usage is TRBJ2-5, with TRBD1 matching over 7 bases. The CDR3: CASSQLTGNQETQYF. In DNA, the CDR3 is TGTGCCAGCAGCCAATTGACAGGGAATCAAGAGACCCAGTACTTC.